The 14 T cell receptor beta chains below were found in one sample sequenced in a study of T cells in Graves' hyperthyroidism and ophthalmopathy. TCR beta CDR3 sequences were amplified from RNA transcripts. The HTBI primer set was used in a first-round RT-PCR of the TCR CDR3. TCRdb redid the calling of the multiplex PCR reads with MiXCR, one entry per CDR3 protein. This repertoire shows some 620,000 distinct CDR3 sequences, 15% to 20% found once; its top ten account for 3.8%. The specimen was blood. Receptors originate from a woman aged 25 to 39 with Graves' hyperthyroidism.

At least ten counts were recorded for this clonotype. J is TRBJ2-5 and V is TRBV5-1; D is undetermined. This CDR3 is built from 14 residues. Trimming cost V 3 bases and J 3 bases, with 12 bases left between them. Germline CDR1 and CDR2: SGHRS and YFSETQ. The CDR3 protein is CASSYERPEETQYF. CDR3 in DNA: TGCGCCAGCAGCTACGAGCGCCCCGAAGAGACCCAGTACTTC.

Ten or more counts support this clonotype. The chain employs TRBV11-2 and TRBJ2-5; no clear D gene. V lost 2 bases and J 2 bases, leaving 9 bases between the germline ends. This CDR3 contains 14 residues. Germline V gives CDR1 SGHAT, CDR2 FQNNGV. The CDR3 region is CASSLNPRQETQYF. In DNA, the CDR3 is TGTGCCAGCAGCTTAAATCCCAGACAAGAGACCCAGTACTTC. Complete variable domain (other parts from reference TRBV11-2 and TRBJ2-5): EAGVAQSPRYKIIEKRQSVAFWCNPISGHATLYWYQQILGQGPKLLIQFQNNGVVDDSQLPKDRFSAERLKGVDSTLKIQPAKLEDSAVYLCASSLNPRQETQYFGPGTRLLVL.

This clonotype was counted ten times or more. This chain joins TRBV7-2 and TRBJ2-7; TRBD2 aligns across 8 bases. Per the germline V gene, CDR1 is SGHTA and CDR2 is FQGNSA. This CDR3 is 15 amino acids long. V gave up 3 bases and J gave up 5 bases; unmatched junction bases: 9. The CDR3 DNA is TGTGCCAGCAGCTTGCTTCGTTTAGCGGGAAACGAGCAGTACTTC. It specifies CASSLLRLAGNEQYF.

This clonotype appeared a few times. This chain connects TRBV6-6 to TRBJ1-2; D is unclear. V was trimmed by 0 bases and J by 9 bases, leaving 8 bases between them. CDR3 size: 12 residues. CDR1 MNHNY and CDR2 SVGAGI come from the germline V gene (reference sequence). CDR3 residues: CASSYSNSRYTF. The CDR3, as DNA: TGTGCCAGCAGTTACTCGAACAGTCGCTACACCTTC.

Here the CDR3 DNA reads TGCAGCGTTGAAACCCCGGCGGAACCCCCGGGCGAGCAGTACTTC. Its translation: CSVETPAEPPGEQYF. This chain uses TRBV29-1 with TRBJ2-7; no firm D call. CDR3 length equals 15 residues. Germline V lookup: CDR1 SQVTM, CDR2 ANQGSEA. The V end was cut by 2 bases, the J end by 6 bases, with 20 bases between.

CDR3 sequence: CAWSVDSQPQHF. As DNA, the CDR3 is TGTGCCTGGAGTGTAGACAGTCAGCCCCAGCATTTT. The chain couples TRBV30 to TRBJ1-5, with D perhaps TRBD1 (5 bases). The V end was cut by 0 bases, the J end by 6 bases, with 6 bases between. The CDR3 sequence is 12 residues long. The germline gives CDR1 GTSNPN, CDR2 SVGIG (reference sequence).

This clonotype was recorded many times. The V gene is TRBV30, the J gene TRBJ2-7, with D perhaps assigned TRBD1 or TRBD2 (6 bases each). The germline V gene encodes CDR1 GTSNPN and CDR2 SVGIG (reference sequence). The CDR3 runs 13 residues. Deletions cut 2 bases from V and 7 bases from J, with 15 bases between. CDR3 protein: CAWSPGGPGEQYF. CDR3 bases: TGTGCCTGGAGTCCCGGGGGCCCAGGGGAGCAGTACTTC.

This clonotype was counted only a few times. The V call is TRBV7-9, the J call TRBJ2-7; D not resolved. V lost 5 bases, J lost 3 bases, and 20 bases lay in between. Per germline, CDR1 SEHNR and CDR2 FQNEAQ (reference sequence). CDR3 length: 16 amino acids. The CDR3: CASSLTYDQDFYEQYF. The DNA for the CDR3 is TGTGCCAGCAGCCTTACCTATGACCAAGATTTCTACGAGCAGTACTTC.

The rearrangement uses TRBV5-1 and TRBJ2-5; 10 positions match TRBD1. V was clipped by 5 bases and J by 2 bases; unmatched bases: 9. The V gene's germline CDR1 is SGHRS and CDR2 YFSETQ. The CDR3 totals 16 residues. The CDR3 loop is CASRVGDRGFQETQYF. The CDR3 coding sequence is TGCGCCAGCAGAGTCGGGGACAGGGGATTTCAAGAGACCCAGTACTTC.

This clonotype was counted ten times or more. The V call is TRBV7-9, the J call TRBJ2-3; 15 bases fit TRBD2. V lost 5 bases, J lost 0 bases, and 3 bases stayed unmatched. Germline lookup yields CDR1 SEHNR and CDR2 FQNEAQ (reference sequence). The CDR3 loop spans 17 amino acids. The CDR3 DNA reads TGTGCCAGCAGCCACGGACTAGCGGGAGGGAGCACAGATACGCAGTATTTT. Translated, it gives CASSHGLAGGSTDTQYF.

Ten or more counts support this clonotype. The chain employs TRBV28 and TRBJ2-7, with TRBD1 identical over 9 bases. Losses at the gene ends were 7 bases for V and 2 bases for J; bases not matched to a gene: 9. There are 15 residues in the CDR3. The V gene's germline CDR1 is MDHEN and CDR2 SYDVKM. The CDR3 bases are TGTGCCAGCACCGCGGTAGGGACAGGGACCTACGAGCAGTACTTC. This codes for CASTAVGTGTYEQYF.

Here the CDR3 reads CASSYVSIQETQYF. The CDR3 bases are TGTGCCAGCAGTTACGTCAGCATCCAAGAGACCCAGTACTTC. The rearrangement joins TRBV6-6 to TRBJ2-5, with D unclear. The CDR3 loop spans 14 amino acids. Germline loops: CDR1 MNHNY, CDR2 SVGAGI (reference sequence). V was trimmed by 2 bases and J by 1 base, leaving 8 bases between them.

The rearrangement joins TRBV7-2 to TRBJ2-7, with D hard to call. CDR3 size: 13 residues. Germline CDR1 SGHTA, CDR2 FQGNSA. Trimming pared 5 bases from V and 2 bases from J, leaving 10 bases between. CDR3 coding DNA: TGTGCCAGCAGCCCCGTTATAACCTACGAGCAGTACTTC. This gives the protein CASSPVITYEQYF.

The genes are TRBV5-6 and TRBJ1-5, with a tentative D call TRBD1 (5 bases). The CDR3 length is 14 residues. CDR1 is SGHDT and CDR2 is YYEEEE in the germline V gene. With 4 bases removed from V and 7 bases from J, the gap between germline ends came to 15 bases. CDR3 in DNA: TGTGCCAGCAGCCTAGGGGTAGGCGGCCAGCCCCAGCATTTT. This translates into CASSLGVGGQPQHF.